A selection of T cell receptor beta chains follows, all from one sample in a study of blood T cell repertoires in COVID-19. Sequenced by immunoSEQ multiplex PCR; TCRdb stores in-frame clones only, minus some. The sample carries around 250,000 clones, about 84% recorded once. The specimen was PBMCs or T cells enriched from blood (not recorded which). These receptors originate from a woman aged 50 to 65 who had recovered from COVID-19. CDR3s include the opening cysteine and the closing phenylalanine or tryptophan. Fields, in order: CDR3 protein, CDR3 DNA, clone size, J gene, D gene, V gene. D genes are given only for firm matches. Clone sizes are given selectively: once, few, many, or a class where the clone is expanded.

CASTIDRYNSNSPLHF,TGCGCCAGCACCATAGACAGATATAATTCGAATTCACCCCTCCACTTT,-,TRBJ1-6,-,TRBV5-1
CASSRNLQSSGNTIYF,TGCGCCAGCAGCCGCAACCTACAGAGCTCTGGAAACACCATATATTTT,once,TRBJ1-3,-,TRBV4-3
CASSDQRAPDTQYF,TGTGCCAGCAGTGACCAGCGGGCCCCAGATACGCAGTATTTT,-,TRBJ2-3,-,TRBV6-4
CASSSGQGTFSYTF,TGCGCCAGCAGCTCCGGACAGGGCACCTTTAGCTACACCTTC,-,TRBJ1-2,TRBD1,TRBV5-1
CASSYQGQQETQYF,TGTGCCAGCAGTTACCAGGGACAGCAAGAGACCCAGTACTTC,-,TRBJ2-5,TRBD1,TRBV6-5
CASSLWGAQGQPQHF,TGTGCCAGCAGTTTATGGGGGGCTCAGGGTCAGCCCCAGCATTTT,-,TRBJ1-5,-,TRBV28
CASSLDGSSGNTIYF,TGTGCCAGCAGTTTAGACGGGAGCTCTGGAAACACCATATATTTT,-,TRBJ1-3,-,TRBV27
CASSEYPKGEKDNSPLHF,TGTGCCAGCAGTGAATACCCTAAGGGAGAGAAGGACAATTCACCCCTCCACTTT,-,TRBJ1-6,-,TRBV6-1
CASGCGTSSGNEQFF,TGTGCCAGCGGGTGTGGGACTAGCAGTGGCAATGAGCAGTTCTTC,-,TRBJ2-1,-,TRBV21-1
CASSQDAPAGTAEQYF,TGTGCCAGCAGCCAAGATGCCCCAGCGGGAACGGCCGAGCAGTACTTC,-,TRBJ2-7,TRBD2,TRBV4-2
CASSLASRGLEGTEAFF,TGTGCCAGCAGCCTAGCCTCCAGGGGGCTGGAAGGAACTGAAGCTTTCTTT,-,TRBJ1-1,TRBD1,TRBV13
CASSLARAETQYF,TGTGCCAGCAGCTTAGCGCGGGCGGAGACCCAGTACTTC,few,TRBJ2-5,-,TRBV7-9
CASSNRAGETQYF,TGTGCCAGCAGTAACAGGGCGGGAGAGACCCAGTACTTC,once,TRBJ2-5,-,TRBV6-4
CASSRDTGELFF,TGTGCCAGCAGCCGAGACACCGGGGAGCTGTTTTTT,-,TRBJ2-2,-,TRBV7-9
CASSPSRNSNQPQHF,TGTGCCAGCAGCCCATCCAGAAATAGCAATCAGCCCCAGCATTTT,-,TRBJ1-5,-,TRBV3-1/TRBV3-2
CATIDSGRDWGEQYF,TGTGCCACGATCGATAGCGGGAGGGACTGGGGCGAGCAGTACTTC,-,TRBJ2-7,TRBD2,TRBV6-5
CASSLWGREGGYTF,TGTGCCAGCAGTTTATGGGGCAGGGAAGGTGGCTACACCTTC,-,TRBJ1-2,-,TRBV28
CASSLTGQGVQPQHF,TGCGCCAGCAGCCTAACGGGACAGGGGGTGCAGCCCCAGCATTTT,-,TRBJ1-5,TRBD1,TRBV4-1
CASSLTRRADTQYF,TGTGCCAGCAGCTTAACGAGGAGGGCAGATACGCAGTATTTT,-,TRBJ2-3,-,TRBV7-9
CASSPGQGAYEKLFF,TGTGCCAGCAGCCCTGGACAGGGGGCTTATGAAAAACTGTTTTTT,once,TRBJ1-4,TRBD1,TRBV7-2
CASSDRRGWTEAFF,TGTGCCAGCAGCGATCGCAGGGGGTGGACTGAAGCTTTCTTT,-,TRBJ1-1,TRBD1,TRBV7-8
CASSGQIRETQYF,TGTGCCAGCAGTGGACAGATAAGAGAGACCCAGTACTTC,-,TRBJ2-5,-,TRBV28